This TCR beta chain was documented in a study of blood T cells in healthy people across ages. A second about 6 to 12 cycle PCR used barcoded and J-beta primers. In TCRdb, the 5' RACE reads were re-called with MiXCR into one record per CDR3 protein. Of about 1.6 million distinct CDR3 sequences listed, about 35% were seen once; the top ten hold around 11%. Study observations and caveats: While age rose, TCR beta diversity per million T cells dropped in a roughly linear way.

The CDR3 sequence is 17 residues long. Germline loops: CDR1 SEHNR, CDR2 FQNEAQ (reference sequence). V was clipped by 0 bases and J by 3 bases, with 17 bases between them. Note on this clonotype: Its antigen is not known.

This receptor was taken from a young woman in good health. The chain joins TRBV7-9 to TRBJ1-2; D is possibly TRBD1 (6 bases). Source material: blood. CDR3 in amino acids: CASSLAPVGQRDYGYTF. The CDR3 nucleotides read TGTGCCAGCAGCTTAGCGCCAGTAGGACAGAGGGACTATGGCTACACCTTC.